The 28 T cell receptor beta chains below all came from one sample that was sequenced in a study of cytomegalovirus exposure and HLA in healthy donors. Primers: 60 Vbeta forward and 13 Jbeta reverse. Some clones are missing from TCRdb's copy, which holds only in-frame ones; the method was immunoSEQ multiplex PCR. The table shows 140,000 or so clones, with around 70% occurring only once. The sequenced sample was PBMCs. These receptors originate from a man in his forties in good health and CMV-seronegative.

The rearrangement joins TRBV4-1 to TRBJ1-2; D not certain. Germline loops: CDR1 MGHRA, CDR2 YSYEKL. This CDR3 comprises 12 residues. Trimming took 3 bases from V and 0 from J, leaving 2 bases between them. CDR3 sequence (DNA): TGCGCCAGCAGCCACGCTAACTATGGCTACACCTTC. Protein sequence: CASSHANYGYTF.

This clone is a singleton in its sample. The CDR3 loop is CASSLASSGELFF. CDR3 DNA: TGCGCCAGCAGCTTGGCCTCGAGCGGGGAGCTGTTTTTT. This chain joins TRBV5-1 and TRBJ2-2; D ambiguous. Trimming removed 0 bases at V and 7 bases at J, with 7 bases between. The CDR3 has 13 amino acids. Germline CDR1 SGHRS, CDR2 YFSETQ.

The chain joins TRBV7-6 to TRBJ1-1; possible D gene TRBD1, 6 bases. V dropped 5 bases and J dropped 4 bases, with 11 bases sitting between them. The CDR3 sequence is 13 residues long. Germline CDR1 reads SGHVS; CDR2 reads FNYEAQ. In DNA, the CDR3 is TGTGCCAGCAGCGCAGGGGTTCGCACTGAAGCTTTCTTT. Translated: CASSAGVRTEAFF.

This clone has just a few counts. The V call is TRBV9, the J call TRBJ2-5, with D tentatively TRBD1 (6 bases). Germline assignment: CDR1 SGDLS and CDR2 YYNGEE. Between the trimmed V and J ends, which lost 2 bases and 2 bases, there was a span of 19 bases. The CDR3 is 17 amino acids. CDR3 sequence reads: CASSVGPGGGVQETQYF. For the CDR3, the DNA is TGTGCCAGCAGCGTTGGGCCTGGGGGCGGAGTTCAAGAGACCCAGTACTTC.

The genes are TRBV27 and TRBJ2-1, with 9 bases matching TRBD2. CDR1 is MNHEY and CDR2 is SMNVEV in the germline V gene (reference sequence). J gave up 4 bases and V 3 bases, and 10 bases lay outside the gene matches. The CDR3 consists of 17 residues. CDR3 region: CASSFSRGGALYNEQFF. The CDR3 bases are TGTGCCAGCAGTTTTTCCCGCGGGGGGGCCCTTTACAATGAGCAGTTCTTC.

This rearrangement joins TRBV9 to TRBJ1-3, with D uncertain. Trimming took off 3 bases at V and 2 bases at J, with 9 bases between the two ends. From germline, CDR1 is SGDLS and CDR2 YYNGEE. This CDR3 spans 14 amino acids. The DNA of the CDR3 is TGTGCCAGCAGCGCCCCGGTCACTGGAAACACCATATATTTT. It encodes CASSAPVTGNTIYF.

The chain combines TRBV19 with TRBJ2-7, with 8 bases aligning to TRBD1. V was clipped by 5 bases and J by 3 bases; unmatched bases: 6. The CDR3 is 14 amino acids. The germline V gene has CDR1 LNHDA and CDR2 SQIVND (reference sequence). CDR3 in amino acids: CASSPDREIYEQYF. The CDR3 coding sequence is TGTGCCAGTAGTCCGGACAGGGAAATCTACGAGCAGTACTTC.

This clone was counted a single time. This rearrangement joins TRBV5-4 to TRBJ2-7, with TRBD2 matching 11 bases. The CDR3 sequence is 15 residues long. The ends lost 4 bases at V and 3 bases at J; junction bases unmatched: 6. The germline V gene has CDR1 SGHNT and CDR2 YYREEE (reference sequence). The CDR3 here is CASSAATSGSYEQYF. The DNA for the CDR3 is TGTGCCAGCAGCGCCGCAACTAGCGGGAGCTACGAGCAGTACTTC.

This chain uses TRBV28 with TRBJ1-1; a possible D gene is TRBD1 (5 bases). Germline V lookup: CDR1 MDHEN, CDR2 SYDVKM. This CDR3 comprises 15 residues. The V end lost 2 bases, the J end lost 4 bases, and 14 bases lay between the germline ends. CDR3 coding DNA: TGTGCCAGCAGTTTAGTCGGGGCGGGGGGCACTGAAGCTTTCTTT. Its protein product is CASSLVGAGGTEAFF.

The chain links TRBV7-9 to TRBJ2-1; the D gene is possibly TRBD2 (7 bases). CDR3 length: 14 residues. The germline V gene has CDR1 SEHNR and CDR2 FQNEAQ (reference sequence). V was pared by 1 base and J by 8 bases, with 12 bases between. The chain's CDR3 is CASSLGGAGDEQFF. CDR3 nucleotides: TGTGCCAGCAGCTTAGGGGGGGCGGGGGATGAGCAGTTCTTC.

V is TRBV23-1 and J is TRBJ1-1; D remains unclear. TRBV23-1 carries the ORF label, with uncertain function. V lost 4 bases to trimming and J lost 1 base, with 16 bases between them. CDR3 length: 16 amino acids. CDR3 sequence (DNA): TGCGCCAGCAGTCGGCGAAGTGGCAGGCGGAACACTGAAGCTTTCTTT. It codes for CASSRRSGRRNTEAFF.

This chain joins TRBV5-6 and TRBJ1-2, with a tentative D call TRBD1 (5 bases). CDR1 is SGHDT, CDR2 YYEEEE, per germline. This CDR3 comprises 14 residues. V shed 5 bases and J shed 3 bases, with 14 bases lying between them. In DNA form, the CDR3 reads TGTGCCAGCAGACGAACAGGAAAGTACTATGGCTACACCTTC. Its translation is CASRRTGKYYGYTF.

The rearrangement uses TRBV5-1 and TRBJ2-3; 7 bases map to TRBD1. The CDR3 has 14 amino acids. The trim removed 5 bases at V and 3 bases at J, leaving 6 bases unmatched. Germline V gene lookup returns CDR1 SGHRS and CDR2 YFSETQ. CDR3 amino acids: CASSQGDRTDTQYF. The CDR3 nucleotides are TGCGCCAGCAGTCAGGGGGATAGGACAGATACGCAGTATTTT.

V gene TRBV7-9 combines with J gene TRBJ2-3; D is possibly TRBD1 (6 bases). From germline, CDR1 is SEHNR and CDR2 FQNEAQ (reference sequence). The CDR3 totals 15 residues. Trimming cost V 3 bases and J 0 bases, with 10 bases left between them. CDR3 nucleotides: TGTGCCAGCAGCTTCACCGGGACAAGCACAGATACGCAGTATTTT. It codes for CASSFTGTSTDTQYF.

The V call is TRBV7-9, the J call TRBJ1-1; no clear D gene. V gave up 1 base and J gave up 3 bases, with 9 bases separating them. This CDR3 has 14 amino acids. Germline V gene lookup returns CDR1 SEHNR and CDR2 FQNEAQ (reference sequence). CDR3 region: CASSLVGVDTEAFF. The CDR3 DNA reads as TGTGCCAGCAGCTTAGTCGGGGTGGACACTGAAGCTTTCTTT.

The chain carries TRBV6-5 and TRBJ2-5, with 13 bases fitting TRBD2. The J call is uncertain, as TRBJ2-7 better fits the DNA end. Germline V lookup: CDR1 MNHEY, CDR2 SVGAGI. The CDR3 covers 14 residues. CDR3 residues: CASRGTSGAREQYF. Written as DNA, the CDR3 is TGTGCCAGCAGGGGGACTAGCGGGGCCCGCGAGCAGTACTTC.

This chain links TRBV13 with TRBJ2-7; 9 positions agree with TRBD2. J was trimmed by 3 bases and V by 2 bases; bases with no gene match: 8. The CDR3 sequence is 16 residues long. CDR1 PRHDT and CDR2 FYEKMQ come from the germline V gene (reference sequence). CDR3 DNA: TGTGCCAGCAGCTTACCCCCCGGCGGGAGGGACTACGAGCAGTACTTC. Its translation is CASSLPPGGRDYEQYF.

This chain joins TRBV6-5 and TRBJ2-2; no reliable D call. CDR3 size: 14 residues. Trimming cost V 2 bases and J 1 base, with 5 bases left between them. Germline V CDR1 and CDR2: MNHEY, SVGAGI. The CDR3 DNA is TGTGCCAGCAGTTACCCTAGGAACACCGGGGAGCTGTTTTTT. Its translation: CASSYPRNTGELFF.

The chain employs TRBV5-4 and TRBJ2-1; 8 bases agree with TRBD2. Losses at the gene ends were 5 bases for V and 5 bases for J; bases not matched to a gene: 12. CDR3 length: 16 amino acids. Germline assignment: CDR1 SGHNT and CDR2 YYREEE (reference sequence). CDR3 sequence reads: CASRVSRWRGDNEQFF. The DNA for the CDR3 is TGTGCCAGCAGGGTTTCTCGATGGCGGGGGGACAATGAGCAGTTCTTC.

The chain combines TRBV6-5 with TRBJ1-3; 7 bases fit TRBD1. This CDR3 is 15 amino acids long. The J segment lost 2 bases and the V segment lost 5 bases, leaving 6 bases of the junction unmatched. Germline assignment: CDR1 MNHEY and CDR2 SVGAGI. CDR3: CASSLLQGAGNTIYF. DNA for the CDR3: TGTGCCAGCAGTCTACTCCAGGGGGCTGGAAACACCATATATTTT.

The CDR3 protein is CASSSPTDRNEKLFF. The DNA of the CDR3 is TGTGCCAGCAGCTCCCCGACAGATCGTAATGAAAAACTGTTTTTT. V usage is TRBV6-6 and J usage is TRBJ1-4; a possible D gene is TRBD1 (5 bases). The germline V gene encodes CDR1 MNHNY and CDR2 SVGAGI (reference sequence). CDR3 length: 15 amino acids. Trimming cost V 6 bases and J 4 bases, with 15 bases left between them.

The V gene is TRBV5-6, the J gene TRBJ1-6; 7 bases fit TRBD1. V trimming: 4 bases; J trimming: 6 bases; junction bases outside the gene matches: 4. The CDR3 has 14 residues. The V gene's germline CDR1 is SGHDT and CDR2 YYEEEE. The CDR3 protein is CASSTGDGNSPLHF. The CDR3 DNA is TGTGCCAGCAGCACAGGGGATGGTAATTCACCCCTCCACTTT.

This clone was counted once. V gene TRBV18 combines with J gene TRBJ2-1, with 9 bases aligning to TRBD2. V lost 3 bases, J lost 2 bases, and 2 bases stayed unmatched. Germline assignment: CDR1 KGHSH and CDR2 LQKENI. The CDR3 loop spans 15 amino acids. CDR3 nucleotides: TGTGCCAGCTCACCGGTAGCGGGGGCCTACAATGAGCAGTTCTTC. Its protein product is CASSPVAGAYNEQFF.

This rearrangement joins TRBV6-5 to TRBJ2-6; unclear D gene. The CDR3 covers 15 residues. The germline gives CDR1 MNHEY, CDR2 SVGAGI. The V end was cut by 6 bases, the J end by 0 bases, with 9 bases between. The CDR3 nucleotides read TGTGCCAGCAGCTTCCACTACTCTGGGGCCAACGTCCTGACTTTC. It codes for CASSFHYSGANVLTF.

This clone was seen a handful of times. The chain carries TRBV4-1 and TRBJ1-1; D is undetermined. CDR1 is MGHRA, CDR2 YSYEKL, per germline. Trimming took 7 bases from V and 1 from J, leaving 10 bases between them. The CDR3 spans 13 residues. The CDR3 DNA follows: TGCGCCAGCACCCGAGTCGGGAACACTGAAGCTTTCTTT. Protein sequence: CASTRVGNTEAFF.

This clone occurred once. J is TRBJ1-2 and V is TRBV2; tentative D call: TRBD1 (5 bases). This CDR3 comprises 13 residues. The germline V gene encodes CDR1 SNHLY and CDR2 FYNNEI. Trimming cost V 7 bases and J 6 bases, with 15 bases left between them. The CDR3 DNA follows: TGTGCCAGCAAGCGGGGCGCGTGGGATGGCTACACCTTC. Translation: CASKRGAWDGYTF.

V usage is TRBV4-2 and J usage is TRBJ1-2; 12 nucleotides line up with TRBD1. This CDR3 spans 14 amino acids. Per the germline V gene, CDR1 is LGHNA and CDR2 is YNFKEQ. Losses at the gene ends were 4 bases for V and 7 bases for J; bases not matched to a gene: 4. CDR3 protein: CASSRGQGAFGYTF. The CDR3 nucleotides are TGTGCCAGCAGCCGGGGACAGGGGGCGTTTGGCTACACCTTC.

This clone was seen once. The J gene is TRBJ1-1, the V gene TRBV4-1; D unclear. The CDR3 covers 18 residues. Looked up from germline, CDR1 is MGHRA and CDR2 is YSYEKL. V lost 2 bases, J lost 0 bases, and 19 bases lay in between. The CDR3 loop is CASSQRSGAGNMNTEAFF. Written as DNA, the CDR3 is TGCGCCAGCAGCCAAAGGTCTGGCGCGGGGAACATGAACACTGAAGCTTTCTTT.